The present T cell receptor (beta chain) was sequenced within a study of shared clonotypes between healthy human individuals. Study-level results: Naive CD4 clonotypes overlapped across a handful of donors at approximately 4.5%. It was the non-shared clonotypes that had lower generation probabilities than clonotypes shared by all four donors.

Concerning this clone itself: The antigen is undetermined.

The study drew its donors from healthy HIV-negative adults without recent acute infections or vaccinations. V lost 4 bases and J lost 1; bases outside the gene matches: 2. CDR3 size: 14 residues. From germline, CDR1 is GTSNPN and CDR2 SVGIG (reference sequence). In the study's own analysis: Filtering differed because ImmunoSEQ produced junction-only sequences that carried no quality scores. Here immunoSEQ multiplex PCR was the method, and the copy in TCRdb shows in-frame clones only, minus some. V, J and clone size were drawn from that table, and D and trimming were deduced from the DNA. The sample records roughly 2 million clones, approximately 96% being singletons.

Sequencing used naive CD4+ T cells sorted from blood. Subset: CD45RA+ positively selected. The TCR sequence derives from a man between 18 and 29 years old in good health. J is TRBJ2-7 and V is TRBV30; 12 bases map to TRBD2. CDR3 region: CAWNLAGGSYEQYF. The DNA for the CDR3 is TGTGCCTGGAACCTAGCGGGAGGGTCCTACGAGCAGTACTTC.